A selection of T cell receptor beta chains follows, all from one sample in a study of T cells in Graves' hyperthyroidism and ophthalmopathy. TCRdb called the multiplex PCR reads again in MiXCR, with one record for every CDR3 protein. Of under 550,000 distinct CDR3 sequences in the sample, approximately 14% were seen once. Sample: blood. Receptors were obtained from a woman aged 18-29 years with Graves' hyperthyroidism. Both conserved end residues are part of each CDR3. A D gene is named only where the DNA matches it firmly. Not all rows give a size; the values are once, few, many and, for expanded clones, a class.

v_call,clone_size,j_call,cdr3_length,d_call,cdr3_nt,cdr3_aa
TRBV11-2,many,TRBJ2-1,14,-,TGTGCCAGCAGCTATCCGGGACAACACAATGAGCAGTTCTTC,CASSYPGQHNEQFF
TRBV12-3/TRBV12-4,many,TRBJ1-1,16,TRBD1,TGTGCCAGCAGTTTGTCGTTACAGGGGGGGAACACTGAAGCTTTCTTT,CASSLSLQGGNTEAFF
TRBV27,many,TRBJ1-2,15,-,TGTGCCAGCAGCCCCCGGGGGCCCCTTAACTATGGCTACACCTTC,CASSPRGPLNYGYTF
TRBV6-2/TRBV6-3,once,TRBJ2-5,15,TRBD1,TGTGCCAGGGGGAGACGTGGCAGGGGGCAAGAGACCCAGTACTTC,CARGRRGRGQETQYF
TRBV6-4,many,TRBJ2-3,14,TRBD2,TGTGCCAGCAGTCCGGGACTAGCGACAGATACGCAGTATTTT,CASSPGLATDTQYF
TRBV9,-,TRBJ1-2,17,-,TGTGCCAGCAGCGTAGATCAGTCGAGTTTAGGGTTATATGGCTACACCTTC,CASSVDQSSLGLYGYTF
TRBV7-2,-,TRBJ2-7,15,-,TGTGCCAGCAGCATCCGGGACCTAGGGATCCACGAGCAGTACTTC,CASSIRDLGIHEQYF
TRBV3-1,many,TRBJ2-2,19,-,TGTGCCAGCAGCCAAAGGGAGGCTGGGCCAGGGTTGGACACCGGGGAGCTGTTTTTT,CASSQREAGPGLDTGELFF
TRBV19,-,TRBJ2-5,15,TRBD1,TGTGCCAGTAACCGGGACAGGGGGTGGTGGGAGACCCAGTACTTC,CASNRDRGWWETQYF
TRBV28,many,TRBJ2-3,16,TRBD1,TGTGCCAGCAGTACGAGGGGGGGACAGGGGTACGATACGCAGTATTTT,CASSTRGGQGYDTQYF
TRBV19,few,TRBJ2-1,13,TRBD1,TGTGCCAGTCGGGGACAGGGGGTCCACGAGCAGTTCTTC,CASRGQGVHEQFF
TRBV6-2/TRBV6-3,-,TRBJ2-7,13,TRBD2,TGTGCCAGCAGTTACGATGGCGGGAGAGAGCAGTACTTC,CASSYDGGREQYF
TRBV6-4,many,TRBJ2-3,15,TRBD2,TGTGCCAGCAGTGTAGCGGGAGAGGGCACAGATACGCAGTATTTT,CASSVAGEGTDTQYF
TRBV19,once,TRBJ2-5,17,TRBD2,TGTGCCACCGTTTCTTCCGGGACTAGCGGGATTCGGGGGACCCAGTACTTC,CATVSSGTSGIRGTQYF
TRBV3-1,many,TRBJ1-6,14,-,TGTGCCAGCAGCCTCGGGACGGAGAATTCACCCCTCCACTTT,CASSLGTENSPLHF